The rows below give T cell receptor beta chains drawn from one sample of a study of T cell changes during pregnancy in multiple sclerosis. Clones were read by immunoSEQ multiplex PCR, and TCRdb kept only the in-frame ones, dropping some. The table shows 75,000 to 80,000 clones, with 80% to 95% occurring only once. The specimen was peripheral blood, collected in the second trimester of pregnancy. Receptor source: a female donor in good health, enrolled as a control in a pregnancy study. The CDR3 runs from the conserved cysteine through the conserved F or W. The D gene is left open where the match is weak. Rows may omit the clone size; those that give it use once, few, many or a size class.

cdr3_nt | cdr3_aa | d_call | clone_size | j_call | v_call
TGTGCCAGTTCCAGGGCAGTTAATCAGCCCCAGCATTTT | CASSRAVNQPQHF | NA | NA | TRBJ1-5 | TRBV19
TGTGCCAGCAGCTTAGCGGGGCAGGATTCACCCCTCCACTTT | CASSLAGQDSPLHF | NA | NA | TRBJ1-6 | TRBV7-9
TGCGCCAGCAGCTTTGAGGGAGGGAACACTGAAGCTTTCTTT | CASSFEGGNTEAFF | NA | NA | TRBJ1-1 | TRBV5-1
TGTGCCAGCAGCCGCAGATACTCTGGAAACACCATATATTTT | CASSRRYSGNTIYF | NA | NA | TRBJ1-3 | TRBV5-6
TGCAGCGTTGGAGACAGGGGAGGGGAAAAACTGTTTTTT | CSVGDRGGEKLFF | TRBD1 | NA | TRBJ1-4 | TRBV29-1
TGTGCCAGCAGCCAGGGGGGACTAGCGGGGTACTCCTACAATGAGCAGTTCTTC | CASSQGGLAGYSYNEQFF | TRBD2 | NA | TRBJ2-1 | TRBV5-4
TGCGCCAGCAGCTTAACAGGGGAGGTAGGTCAGCCCCAGCATTTT | CASSLTGEVGQPQHF | TRBD1 | NA | TRBJ1-5 | TRBV5-1
TGTGCCAGTGGGTGGGCGAATTCACCCCTCCACTTT | CASGWANSPLHF | NA | NA | TRBJ1-6 | TRBV18
TGCGCCAGCAGCCCAGGGACAGGGGTTGGAGAGACCCAGTACTTC | CASSPGTGVGETQYF | TRBD1 | NA | TRBJ2-5 | TRBV5-1
TGTGCCAGCAGCGTAGTACAGAACTATGGCTACACCTTC | CASSVVQNYGYTF | NA | NA | TRBJ1-2 | TRBV9
TGTGCCAGTAGTACGGACGGCGGGATTACTAATTCACCCCTCCACTTT | CASSTDGGITNSPLHF | NA | NA | TRBJ1-6 | TRBV19
TGCGCCAGCAGCTTTGCCGGGACAGGGGGTGACACCGGGGAGCTGTTTTTT | CASSFAGTGGDTGELFF | TRBD1 | NA | TRBJ2-2 | TRBV5-1
TGTGCCAGCAGGAGCGGGGGTAAAGATGAGCAGTTCTTC | CASRSGGKDEQFF | TRBD2 | NA | TRBJ2-1 | TRBV27
TGTGCCAGCAGCGTCCAGGGAAGTGAAAAACTGTTTTTT | CASSVQGSEKLFF | NA | NA | TRBJ1-4 | TRBV9
TGTGCCAGCAGTTTAGGTGCGGGGGCTGAAGCTTTCTTT | CASSLGAGAEAFF | NA | NA | TRBJ1-1 | TRBV27
TGCGCCAGCAGCTTGGCAGAGAACACTGAAGCTTTCTTT | CASSLAENTEAFF | NA | NA | TRBJ1-1 | TRBV5-1
TGCGCCAGCAGCCAAAACCGGGACAGAGCTAACTATGGCTACACCTTC | CASSQNRDRANYGYTF | TRBD1 | NA | TRBJ1-2 | TRBV4-1
TGTGCCAGCAGCTTAGGGCCCGGGACAGGGGGGGACATTCAGTACTTC | CASSLGPGTGGDIQYF | TRBD1 | few | TRBJ2-4 | TRBV7-2
TGTGCCAGCAGCGGCGGGGGTTCCTACAATGAGCAGTTCTTC | CASSGGGSYNEQFF | TRBD2 | once | TRBJ2-1 | TRBV9
TGCGCCAGCAGCTTGGGCCTAGCGAATTCCTACAATGAGCAGTTCTTC | CASSLGLANSYNEQFF | NA | NA | TRBJ2-1 | TRBV5-1
TGTGCCAGCAGCCAAGGTATGCAAGAGACCCAGTACTTC | CASSQGMQETQYF | NA | NA | TRBJ2-5 | TRBV4-2
TGTGCCAGCAGCAGGCGGGGGCCTCAGGAGACCCAGTACTTC | CASSRRGPQETQYF | NA | NA | TRBJ2-5 | TRBV9
TGTGCCTGGAGTCGGGAGGGTTCCTATGGCTACACCTTC | CAWSREGSYGYTF | NA | NA | TRBJ1-2 | TRBV30
TGTGCCAGCAGCTCTCAGGGAGATACGCAGTATTTT | CASSSQGDTQYF | NA | NA | TRBJ2-3 | TRBV7-9
TGTGCCTGGAGTGTACGGAGAGGCTCCTATAATTCACCCCTCCACTTT | CAWSVRRGSYNSPLHF | NA | NA | TRBJ1-6 | TRBV30
TGTGCCAGCACCCAAGGACAGGAATTCTCTGGAAACACCATATATTTT | CASTQGQEFSGNTIYF | TRBD1 | NA | TRBJ1-3 | TRBV5-8
TGTGCCAGCAGCTTGGACAGTTTTAGTAACTATGGCTACACCTTC | CASSLDSFSNYGYTF | NA | NA | TRBJ1-2 | TRBV5-4
TGCGCCAGCAGGAAACTCGAGCAGGCTGGGTTAGCTAACTATGGCTACACCTTC | CASRKLEQAGLANYGYTF | NA | NA | TRBJ1-2 | TRBV4-1
TGTGCCAGCAGCAGCCTCCGGGACTCCCCAGATACGCAGTATTTT | CASSSLRDSPDTQYF | NA | NA | TRBJ2-3 | TRBV5-4
TGTGCCAGCAGCAACCCCAAAGCCCCGAGGGCAGGAGGCTACACCTTC | CASSNPKAPRAGGYTF | NA | NA | TRBJ1-2 | TRBV11-2